This T cell receptor (beta chain) was captured in a study of T cells after yellow fever vaccination. This clonotype was counted many times. From germline, CDR1 is SNHLY and CDR2 FYNNEI. The CDR3 extends over 15 amino acids. The trim removed 6 bases at V and 7 bases at J, leaving 11 bases unmatched. TCRdb redid the calling of the 5' RACE reads with MiXCR, one entry per CDR3 protein. The sample has roughly 520,000 distinct CDR3 sequences, just over 20% seen once. Sequences were derived from PBMCs, sampled roughly 20 days after the first yellow fever vaccination. The chain joins TRBV2 to TRBJ2-2, with 7 positions matching TRBD1. The receptor was derived from a man aged 18 to 29 who received the YFV17D yellow fever vaccine. For the CDR3, the DNA is TGTGCCAGCAGACCTGAGACAGGGATAAACGGGGAGCTGTTTTTT. Residues: CASRPETGINGELFF.